Reported below is one T cell receptor beta chain. Its antigen remains unknown. An end of the junction differs from the germline gene, which may be a read error. TCRdb's table, derived via immunoSEQ multiplex PCR, lists solely in-frame clones and lacks some. The table records approximately 140,000 clones, about 91% of them present only once. The data stem from a study of T cell responses to AZD1222 COVID-19 vaccine. Study-level findings and limits: At 160-218 and 743-854, vaccine-associated CD4 TCRs were dominant, and they spanned spike. White British donors predominated, females outnumbered males, and clonal diversity was possibly underestimated.

The CDR3 runs 16 residues. Germline CDR1 and CDR2: SNHLY and FYNNEI. Timing groups of about 4 and about 12 weeks for second doses were pooled. This sequence joins TRBV2 and TRBJ2-2; 7 bases line up with TRBD1. This TCR came from an adult who received the AZD1222 COVID-19 vaccine. Sequenced here: peripheral blood, sampled 28 days after the second AZD1222 dose. The CDR3 spells CASSEDRTGNTGELFF. Here the CDR3 DNA reads TGTGCCAGCAGCGAAGACAGGACAGGGAACACCGGGGAGCTGTTTTTT.